This TCR beta chain was sequenced for a study of spatial heterogeneity in lung cancer. Overall study: The follow-up PBMC samples were sequenced whenever they were available. The median time to follow-up was about two years after resection. Beta-chain sequences consistently outnumbered alpha-chain sequences in detection.

Trimming removed 6 bases at V and 0 bases at J, with 13 bases between. This CDR3 is 14 amino acids long. Germline V CDR1 and CDR2: DFQATT, SNEGSKA (reference sequence). Each molecule of TCR cDNA was tagged with one unique molecular identifier. One entry per CDR3 protein, called by TCRdb with MiXCR from the 5' RACE reads. The sample consists of approximately 27,000 distinct CDR3 sequences, roughly 5.5% of them appearing once. Time point described: blood at routine non-recurrence follow-up after resection. The input material, whole RNA from tumor, nontumor lung or frozen PBMC, was sequenced unsorted. V gene TRBV20-1 combines with J gene TRBJ2-3; possible D gene TRBD1, 6 bases. This clonotype was obtained from a male donor with early-stage non-small cell lung cancer. The material was PBMCs, obtained at follow-up. CDR3 bases: TGCAGTGCCCTGGACAGTTCTAGCACAGATACGCAGTATTTT. Protein product: CSALDSSSTDTQYF.